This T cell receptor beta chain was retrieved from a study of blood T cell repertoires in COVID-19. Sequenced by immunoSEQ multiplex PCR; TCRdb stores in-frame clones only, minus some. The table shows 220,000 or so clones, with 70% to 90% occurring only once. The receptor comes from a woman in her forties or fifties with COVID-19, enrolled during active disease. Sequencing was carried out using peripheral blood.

The CDR3, as DNA: TGTGCCAGAAGCTCACCGGGACAGGGACGATCCAACAATGAGCAGTTCTTC. This translates into CARSSPGQGRSNNEQFF. The J gene is TRBJ2-1, the V gene TRBV7-5; the table's D call, TRBD1, has no DNA check behind it. TRBV7-5 is assigned pseudogene status. The CDR3 loop spans 17 amino acids.